This TCR beta chain came from a study of CD8 T cells in ankylosing spondylitis. TCRdb reprocessed the 5' RACE reads via MiXCR and lists one record per CDR3 protein. The sample yields 200,000 to 250,000 distinct CDR3 sequences, roughly a tenth seen once. The germline CDR1 and CDR2 sequences are SGHRS and YFSETQ. Trimming at V came to 4 bases and at J to 1 base, leaving 5 bases not matched to a gene. The length of the CDR3 is 15 residues. This clonotype has ten or more counts. Its antigen is undetermined. Study observations and caveats: Typical of ankylosing spondylitis blood, it appeared, was a TCR beta motif of under 10 highly homologous variants.

This clonotype originated in a male donor with ankylosing spondylitis or in good health (not recorded which). The specimen sequenced was blood, either unsorted or a sorted T cell fraction (not recorded which). This chain links TRBV5-1 with TRBJ2-5; 9 bases match TRBD1. The CDR3 protein is CASSAGQGIQETQYF. The CDR3 DNA reads as TGCGCCAGCAGCGCTGGACAGGGGATCCAAGAGACCCAGTACTTC. Full variable domain (outside the CDR3, taken from reference TRBV5-1 and TRBJ2-5): KAGVTQTPRYLIKTRGQQVTLSCSPISGHRSVSWYQQTPGQGLQFLFEYFSETQRNKGNFPGRFSGRQFSNSRSEMNVSTLELGDSALYLCASSAGQGIQETQYFGPGTRLLVL.